These 21 T cell receptor beta chains were sequenced from one sample in a study of OX40 agonist ivuxolimab in advanced cancers. Using immunoSEQ multiplex PCR, the repertoire was profiled, and TCRdb retains in-frame clones only, with some absent. The table has 70,000 to 85,000 clones, about nine tenths seen once; the top ten hold 1.3%. The specimen comprised CD4+ or CD8+ T cells sorted from blood, sampled in a trial of the OX40 agonist ivuxolimab. The receptors were sampled from an adult with an advanced solid tumor such as melanoma, head and neck, liver or kidney cancer.

This chain joins TRBV7-8 and TRBJ1-1; D is unclear. Germline CDR1 is SGHVS and CDR2 is FQNEAQ. This CDR3 has 13 residues. Trimming shortened V by 1 base and J by 6 bases, and 9 bases separated the two germline ends. The CDR3 spells CASSLDGVPEAFF. The CDR3 DNA reads TGTGCCAGCAGCTTAGATGGTGTGCCTGAAGCTTTCTTT.

The chain recombines TRBV5-6 with TRBJ1-5; unclear D gene. CDR3 length: 15 residues. Germline CDR1 SGHDT, CDR2 YYEEEE. V was clipped by 6 bases and J by 7 bases, with 20 bases between them. In nucleotides, the CDR3 is TGTGCCAGCACCAATTCGGGTAGGGTCGGGCAGCCCCAGCATTTT. Its translation is CASTNSGRVGQPQHF.

The V gene is TRBV19, the J gene TRBJ2-1; TRBD1 agrees at 8 bases. CDR1 and CDR2 from the germline V gene are LNHDA and SQIVND (reference sequence). This CDR3 has 13 amino acids. With V trimmed by 4 bases and J by 7 bases, 3 bases remained unmatched. CDR3 coding DNA: TGTGCCAGTAGTACCCGGACAGGGAATGAGCAGTTCTTC. It is translated as CASSTRTGNEQFF. Full variable domain (rest looked up from reference TRBV19 and TRBJ2-1): DGGITQSPKYLFRKEGQNVTLSCEQNLNHDAMYWYRQDPGQGLRLIYYSQIVNDFQKGDIAEGYSVSREKKESFPLTVTSAQKNPTAFYLCASSTRTGNEQFFGPGTRLTVL.

This clone was seen a few times. This chain links TRBV20-1 with TRBJ1-1; D gene ambiguous. Per germline, CDR1 DFQATT and CDR2 SNEGSKA (reference sequence). The V gene lost 5 bases and the J gene lost 0 bases, with 4 bases spanning the gap. This CDR3 contains 11 residues. The CDR3 reads CSARVNTEAFF. CDR3 coding DNA: TGCAGTGCTCGGGTGAACACTGAAGCTTTCTTT.

This rearrangement joins TRBV9 to TRBJ2-5; TRBD2 matches 9 bases. Germline trimming cut 0 bases from V and 4 bases from J; bases unmatched to any gene: 7. The CDR3 contains 16 residues. The germline gives CDR1 SGDLS, CDR2 YYNGEE. CDR3 protein: CASSVGGGGAGETQYF. The DNA for the CDR3 is TGTGCCAGCAGCGTAGGTGGCGGGGGGGCCGGAGAGACCCAGTACTTC.

This chain joins TRBV29-1 and TRBJ1-1; D gene uncertain. Trimming pared 7 bases from V and 0 bases from J, leaving 12 bases between. The CDR3 extends over 13 amino acids. Germline assignment: CDR1 SQVTM and CDR2 ANQGSEA. The CDR3 region has the DNA TGCAGCGCAGAGGACGGAATGAACACTGAAGCTTTCTTT. Translation gives CSAEDGMNTEAFF.

This clone has a single count. CDR3 amino acids: CSVEDPRRTDGYTF. The CDR3 DNA reads as TGCAGCGTTGAAGATCCCCGGCGAACGGATGGCTACACCTTC. The chain couples TRBV29-1 to TRBJ1-2; D uncertain. Trimming left V 0 bases short and J 6 bases short, with 14 bases between. The V gene's germline CDR1 is SQVTM and CDR2 ANQGSEA. The length of the CDR3 is 14 residues.

The chain combines TRBV6-5 with TRBJ2-2; a weak D match, TRBD2 (6 bases). Germline CDR1 is MNHEY and CDR2 is SVGAGI. This CDR3 comprises 11 residues. V was trimmed by 7 bases and J by 9 bases, leaving 9 bases between them. CDR3 coding DNA: TGTGCCAGCATGCGGGGCCGGGAGCTGTTTTTT. This translates into CASMRGRELFF.

The genes are TRBV30 and TRBJ1-1; 9 bases are a match to TRBD1. The germline gives CDR1 GTSNPN, CDR2 SVGIG (reference sequence). V dropped 6 bases and J dropped 4; count of bases not matched to a gene: 6. The CDR3 consists of 13 residues. This CDR3 reads CACNTGGSTEAFF. The CDR3 nucleotides are TGTGCCTGCAACACAGGGGGCAGCACTGAAGCTTTCTTT.

V and J are TRBV6-4 and TRBJ1-1; D not certain. V lost 2 bases and J 8 bases, leaving 3 bases between the germline ends. Germline lookup yields CDR1 MRHNA and CDR2 SNTAGT. There are 10 residues in the CDR3. The CDR3 here is CASSDPEAFF. CDR3 in DNA: TGTGCCAGCAGTGACCCAGAAGCTTTCTTT.

The chain is built from TRBV19 and TRBJ2-5, with D uncertain. There are 12 residues in the CDR3. CDR1 and CDR2 (germline): LNHDA, SQIVND (reference sequence). The V end was cut by 4 bases, the J end by 2 bases, with 5 bases between. CDR3 sequence reads: CASSTSQETQYF. CDR3 bases: TGTGCCAGTAGTACAAGTCAAGAGACCCAGTACTTC.

The J gene is TRBJ2-7, the V gene TRBV6-6, with 13 bases identical to TRBD2. V trimming: 2 bases; J trimming: 5 bases; junction bases outside the gene matches: 6. In germline, CDR1 is MNHNY, CDR2 SVGAGI (reference sequence). The CDR3 totals 16 residues. In nucleotides, the CDR3 is TGTGCCAGCAGTTACCCTCGGACTAGCGGGAGAGACGAGCAGTACTTC. Amino acids: CASSYPRTSGRDEQYF.

The chain employs TRBV15 and TRBJ2-3; D possibly corresponds to TRBD2 (6 bases). The length of the CDR3 is 15 residues. V lost 0 bases, J lost 5 bases, and 12 bases lay in between. The germline gives CDR1 LNHNV, CDR2 YYDKDF (reference sequence). The DNA of the CDR3 is TGTGCCACCAGCAGAGATGGTCGAGCGGGAGATACGCAGTATTTT. Amino acids: CATSRDGRAGDTQYF.

The J gene is TRBJ2-2, the V gene TRBV7-9, with D perhaps assigned TRBD1 or TRBD2 (6 bases each). In germline, CDR1 is SEHNR, CDR2 FQNEAQ (reference sequence). This CDR3 has 15 amino acids. Trimming removed 6 bases from V and 6 bases from J, with 17 bases in between. The CDR3 is CASSLGGSNAGELFF. The DNA of the CDR3 is TGTGCCAGCAGTCTCGGGGGCTCTAATGCCGGGGAGCTGTTTTTT.

The chain recombines TRBV30 with TRBJ2-1, with D maybe TRBD2 (5 bases). Germline CDR1 and CDR2: GTSNPN and SVGIG (reference sequence). The V end was cut by 2 bases, the J end by 7 bases, with 9 bases between. The CDR3 sequence is 12 residues long. CDR3: CAWSSWENEQFF. The CDR3 DNA is TGTGCCTGGAGTTCTTGGGAGAATGAGCAGTTCTTC.

The CDR3 nucleotides read TGTGCCAGCAGCGGGAGCACAGATACGCAGTATTTT. It encodes CASSGSTDTQYF. The J gene is TRBJ2-3, the V gene TRBV11-2; D not certain. CDR3 length: 12 residues. The germline V gene encodes CDR1 SGHAT and CDR2 FQNNGV. Trimming removed 5 bases from V and 0 bases from J, with 3 bases in between.

This clone was observed a handful of times. J is TRBJ1-3 and V is TRBV29-1; 7 nucleotides match TRBD1. Germline assignment: CDR1 SQVTM and CDR2 ANQGSEA. J lost 3 bases, V lost 5 bases, and 7 bases had no gene match. CDR3 length equals 14 residues. CDR3 DNA: TGCAGCGTTACACAGGGGCGAGGTGGAAACACCATATATTTT. Translating it yields CSVTQGRGGNTIYF.

This chain joins TRBV5-1 and TRBJ1-4; the D gene is possibly TRBD1 (5 bases). This CDR3 contains 14 residues. The germline gives CDR1 SGHRS, CDR2 YFSETQ. The V and J ends lost 2 bases and 4 bases respectively, with 9 bases between them. The CDR3 region is CASSFAGSNEKLFF. The CDR3 DNA reads TGCGCCAGCAGCTTCGCAGGGAGTAATGAAAAACTGTTTTTT.

This clone came up a few times. The chain carries TRBV20-1 and TRBJ1-2; D not resolved. CDR1 and CDR2 from the germline V gene are DFQATT and SNEGSKA (reference sequence). Trimming stripped 5 bases from V and 8 bases from J, with 12 bases between. The CDR3 spans 11 residues. The CDR3 nucleotides read TGCAGTGCTCCGGACTCTTTCGGCTACACCTTC. Translating gives CSAPDSFGYTF.

The rearrangement uses TRBV14 and TRBJ2-7, with D unclear. Trimming stripped 2 bases from V and 6 bases from J, with 14 bases between. The CDR3 has 14 amino acids. Germline V gene data show CDR1 as SGHDN and CDR2 as FVKESK. The CDR3 coding sequence is TGTGCCAGCAGCCAATTCGAGGTATTAGGCGAGCAGTACTTC. As protein: CASSQFEVLGEQYF.

This clone was counted once. The chain employs TRBV28 and TRBJ1-4; TRBD1 agrees at 9 bases. Looked up from germline, CDR1 is MDHEN and CDR2 is SYDVKM. V shed 6 bases, J shed 5 bases, and the junction held 7 bases outside the gene matches. The CDR3 is 15 amino acids. This CDR3 is CASREGQGTNEKLFF. For the CDR3, the DNA is TGTGCCAGCAGGGAAGGACAGGGGACCAATGAAAAACTGTTTTTT.